Sequencing of this TCR beta chain was carried out in a study of Ad26.COV2.S vaccination and SARS-CoV-2 variants. Trimming shortened V by 2 bases and J by 3 bases, and 10 bases separated the two germline ends. This CDR3 is built from 13 residues. Germline CDR1 is SQVTM and CDR2 is ANQGSEA. Profiled with immunoSEQ multiplex PCR; TCRdb holds only in-frame clones, not every one. Here the sample spans around 300,000 clones, roughly 90% being singletons. Treatment noted: some 20 received Ad26.COV2.S at low or high dose, single or two shots; about 5 received placebo; per-sample allocation not given. Specimens were obtained on day 63 following the first vaccine or placebo injection.

The TCR was taken from a person aged 18-60 years who received the Ad26.COV2.S COVID-19 vaccine or a placebo. The sequenced sample was peripheral blood, obtained in a trial of Ad26.COV2.S vaccine versus placebo. The J gene is TRBJ1-1, the V gene TRBV29-1; D is unresolved. Written as DNA, the CDR3 is TGCAGCGTTGAAAGATCCCCCGACACTGAAGCTTTCTTT. This codes for CSVERSPDTEAFF.